This T cell receptor (beta chain) was obtained from a study of shared clonotypes between healthy human individuals (dated by TCRdb to about 2020). For the study in its entirety: A couple of women and three men aged 18 to 49 years were included in the cohort. For each donor, CD4 naive and CD4 memory were each run on three plates, CD8 naive on two plates, and CD8 memory on one plate. Blood TCR repertoires of five healthy adults were deeply sequenced to estimate repertoire size and the extent of clonotype sharing between individuals. Different laboratories and diverse techniques were used to prepare libraries and sequence TCR repertoires, to increase sequencing depth and limit assay-specific biases. Leukapheresis yielded between about 0.85 and 10 billion PBMCs per donor.

Broad study findings and their caveats: Higher generation probabilities were observed for clonotypes shared by all four sorted-subset donors than for non-shared clonotypes. Because the study included a small number of donors, the genetic and exposure-history diversity represented was limited. Even with the large sequencing depth, rarefaction of the sorted-subset datasets indicated that sequencing was incomplete. Sharing across a handful of donors was observed for about 5% of naive CD4, over 3% of naive CD8, 2% to 2.5% of memory CD4, and around 0.44% of memory CD8 clonotypes. Pairwise subsampling led to the expectation that sequencing depth would affect the degree of clonotype sharing among donors. Sampling was restricted to blood, and TCR repertoires in tissue are likely to differ from TCR repertoires in blood. Naive subsets generally had larger estimated clonotype richness than memory subsets.

The CDR3 sequence holds 15 residues, the cysteine and phenylalanine included. Only the CDR3 part of the read is kept: 45 bases, read in frame from the first base. From a lookup of the germline V gene, CDR1 and CDR2 are ENHRY and SYGVKD. Ends trimmed: V by 11 bases, J by 0 bases; bases unmatched to a gene: 8. Using the deep immunoSEQ assay, TCR CDR3 regions were amplified from genomic DNA by multiplex PCR. For each cell subset, the extracted genomic DNA was distributed evenly across all wells of several immunoSEQ 96-well plates, and each plate served as one replicate. For sorted subsets, around 0.2 ug of genomic DNA, equivalent to around 31,000 T cell genomes, went into each replicate PCR. Purified libraries were measured with a Qubit 3.0 fluorometer, size-checked on a Bioanalyzer 2100, and measured again with the KAPA Library Quantification kit. Every immunoSEQ 96-well plate was sequenced on a separate single-read 150-cycle Illumina NextSeq 550 flow cell. Per the original workflow: The immunoSEQ output contained only junctional sequences without quality scores, so filtering could not match that applied to full-length reads. To assign V/J genes and CDR3, sequences were annotated against IMGT germline references using PyIR, a Python wrapper for IgBLAST v1.9. Reads with weak V/J assignments (E-value above 1e-6), missing CDR3, stop codons, out-of-frame junctions, or ambiguous translated residues were removed. V3J clonotypes were defined as sequences sharing the same inferred V gene, J gene, and CDR3 amino acid sequence. Percentage overlap between repertoires was computed as shared unique clonotypes divided by the size of the smaller repertoire. Three approaches were used to assess repertoire richness: RTK rarefaction, the Chao1 estimator, and Recon v2.1 estimates of unobserved clonotypes. Generation probabilities were computed with OLGA for all TCRbeta clonotypes obtained by the gDNA method from four donors. TCRdb holds this immuneACCESS table with in-frame rearrangements only. Some clones are missing; in checked studies, unresolved V genes explain under half, and the rest has no known cause. V and J calls and clone size come straight from that table; D and trimming were deduced from the DNA. This sample gives roughly 770,000 clones in total; approximately 97% of them show up just once. The ten largest clones take up about 0.21% of the sample.

Details on this clone: The antigen it recognizes is unknown. It has no much larger one-base neighbor in the sample; base qualities were not kept.

CD8 naive samples consisted of CD45RO-negative cells that were positively selected for CCR7, yielding a CD45RA+CCR7+ population without TemRA cells. Healthy HIV-negative adults with no recently reported acute infections or vaccinations were included as donors. Every donor was a Caucasian adult living in Nashville, Tennessee, USA. After blood collection by leukapheresis, PBMCs were isolated using Ficoll-Histopaque density gradient centrifugation and then cryopreserved in the vapor phase of liquid nitrogen. Purity and quantity of every magnetically sorted T cell population were checked by analytical flow cytometry. Genomic DNA was isolated from each sorted fraction and quantified by UV absorbance on a Nanodrop 2000c.

Material: naive CD8+ T cells sorted from blood. The sample's cell subset or site label, in plain terms: CD45RA+CCR7+. The chain is made from TRBV10-3 and TRBJ2-5, with 11 central nucleotides matching TRBD2. The receptor comes from a man younger than 40 in good health. In nucleotides, the sequence is TGTGCCGCCGATAGCGGGAGGGCTAACCAAGAGACCCAGTACTTC. This encodes CAADSGRANQETQYF.